One TCR beta chain is described in this entry. The record originates from a study of blood T cell repertoires in COVID-19. The overall study: Samples of COVID-19 (acute and convalescent) were obtained from the United States, Italy and Spain. In each case, the material was cDNA or gDNA derived from T cells, B-cell-depleted T cells, or PBMCs.

Per the original methods: Nucleated cell counts were estimated from reference gene primer amplification. Using immunoSEQ multiplex PCR, the repertoire was profiled, and TCRdb retains in-frame clones only, with some absent. V and J calls and clone size are as listed in that table; D and trimming were resolved from the DNA. The sample includes some 29,000 clones, around 80% of them seen just once. Germline loops: CDR1 SGHTA, CDR2 FQGTGA. J was trimmed by 2 bases and V by 5 bases; bases with no gene match: 4. The CDR3 covers 15 residues. This clonotype originated in a woman between 65 and 79 years old with acute or convalescent COVID-19. V usage is TRBV7-3 and J usage is TRBJ2-2; 8 bases align to TRBD1. Sequencing used peripheral blood. DNA of the CDR3: TGTGCCAGCAGCCCCGGACAGGGAAACACCGGGGAGCTGTTTTTT. Its translation: CASSPGQGNTGELFF. The complete variable domain, with remaining parts taken from reference TRBV7-3 and TRBJ2-2, reads GAGVSQTPSNKVTEKGKYVELRCDPISGHTALYWYRQSLGQGPEFLIYFQGTGAADDSGLPNDRFFAVRPEGSVSTLKIQRTERGDSAVYLCASSPGQGNTGELFFGEGSRLTVL.